This T cell receptor beta chain came from a study of cytomegalovirus exposure and HLA in healthy donors. Study at large: Genotyping of 398 donors showed that around 86% belonged to the Caucasian-associated ancestry cluster.

Study observations and caveats: A later analysis reportedly found fewer N-insertions in an Asian-associated ancestry cluster than the roughly 670-donor mean.

All the people who gave samples were healthy bone marrow donors. The study ran its PCR with 60 Vbeta and 13 Jbeta primers. This table comes from immunoSEQ multiplex PCR, and its TCRdb copy is limited to in-frame clones, with some not included. Counted here are some 170,000 clones, approximately 70% occurring once; the ten biggest clones make up 2% to 3%. The sample holds a few counts of this clone. Antigen unknown. The CDR3 consists of 16 residues. Germline lookup yields CDR1 SQVTM and CDR2 ANQGSEA. V gave up 6 bases and J gave up 2 bases; unmatched junction bases: 6. The sample comprised PBMCs. V is TRBV29-1 and J is TRBJ2-1; 14 bases align to TRBD2. The sequence came from a human donor in good health. The CDR3: CSVGLAGGLPYNEQFF. The DNA for the CDR3 is TGCAGCGTCGGACTAGCGGGGGGCCTCCCCTACAATGAGCAGTTCTTC.